The entry below describes one T cell receptor (beta chain). The antigen is not known. The CDR3 loop spans 14 amino acids. After removal of 4 bases from V and 2 bases from J, the junction contained 5 bases not matched to a gene. The V gene's germline CDR1 is SGHTA and CDR2 FQGNSA. The record originates from a study of STAT5B mutations in CD4+ large granular lymphocyte leukemia. Study overall: The CDR3 'QG' motif was associated with a particular HLA allele among healthy donors.

Generated by immunoSEQ multiplex PCR, the TCRdb table keeps only in-frame clones and is missing some. The table records 30,000 to 40,000 clones, approximately 89% of them present only once. Broader study findings: Compared with healthy controls (2/35), patient top clones favored TRBV06 (8/27).

This sequence joins TRBV7-2 and TRBJ2-7; 7 bases agree with TRBD1. The source is a human donor in good health. Source material: CD4+ T cells from blood buffy coats. DNA for the CDR3: TGTGCCAGCAGCTCCCCGACAGGGACCTACGAGCAGTACTTC. This gives the protein CASSSPTGTYEQYF.